This T cell receptor beta chain was captured by sequencing in a study of OX40 agonist ivuxolimab in advanced cancers. Study background: Administration of intravenous ivuxolimab to patients occurred every 2 weeks at 0.01 to 10 mg/kg. Under the entry rules, prior anti-PD-1, anti-PD-L1 or anti-CTLA-4 therapy was allowed, and 40% had some.

Trimming shortened V by 6 bases and J by 6 bases, and 12 bases separated the two germline ends. The CDR3 length is 12 residues. The germline gives CDR1 MNHNY, CDR2 SVGAGI (reference sequence). Generated by immunoSEQ multiplex PCR, the TCRdb table keeps only in-frame clones and is missing some. The profile shows approximately 79,000 clones, about 88% of them singletons. This clone was observed once. Its antigen is not identified. Whole-study results and caveats: Both CD4+ and CD8+ T cell populations in blood had undergone clonal expansion by week 6 at 0.1 to 3.0 mg/kg. At 0.1-3.0 mg/kg, partial responders had clonal expansion among the lowest observed.

The chain combines TRBV6-6 with TRBJ2-7; D not certain. This clonotype was obtained from an adult with an advanced solid tumor such as melanoma, head and neck, liver or kidney cancer. The input for sequencing was CD4+ or CD8+ T cells sorted from blood, taken in a trial of the OX40 agonist ivuxolimab. In DNA form, the CDR3 reads TGTGCCAGCAGGCCTACCCTATTCGAGCAGTACTTC. It translates to CASRPTLFEQYF.